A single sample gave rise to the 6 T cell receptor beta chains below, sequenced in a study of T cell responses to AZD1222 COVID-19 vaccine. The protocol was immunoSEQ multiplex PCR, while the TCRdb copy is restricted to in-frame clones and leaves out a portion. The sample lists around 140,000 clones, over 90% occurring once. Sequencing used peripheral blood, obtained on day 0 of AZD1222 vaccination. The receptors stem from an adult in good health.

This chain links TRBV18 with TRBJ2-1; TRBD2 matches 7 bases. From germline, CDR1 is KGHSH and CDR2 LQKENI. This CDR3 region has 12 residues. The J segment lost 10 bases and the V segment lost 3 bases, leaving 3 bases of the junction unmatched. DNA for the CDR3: TGTGCCAGCTCACCGACTAGCCTAGAGCAGTTCTTC. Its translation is CASSPTSLEQFF.

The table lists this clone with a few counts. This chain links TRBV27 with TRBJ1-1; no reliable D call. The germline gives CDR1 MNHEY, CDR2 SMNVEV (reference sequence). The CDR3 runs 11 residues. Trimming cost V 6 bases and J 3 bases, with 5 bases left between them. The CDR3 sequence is CASRSYTEAFF. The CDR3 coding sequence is TGTGCCAGCAGGTCCTACACTGAAGCTTTCTTT.

As DNA, the CDR3 is TGTGCCAGCGGGACAGCTAGCACAGATACGCAGTATTTT. This sequence encodes CASGTASTDTQYF. This chain uses TRBV2 with TRBJ2-3, with 7 bases that match TRBD1. The germline V gene has CDR1 SNHLY and CDR2 FYNNEI. V shed 8 bases, J shed 0 bases, and the junction held 2 bases outside the gene matches. The CDR3 totals 13 residues.

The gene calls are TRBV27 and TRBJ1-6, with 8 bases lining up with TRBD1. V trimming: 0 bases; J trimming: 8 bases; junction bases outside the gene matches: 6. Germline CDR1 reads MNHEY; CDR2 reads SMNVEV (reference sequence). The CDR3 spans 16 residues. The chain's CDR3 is CASSLSGQGRYSPLHF. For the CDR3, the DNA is TGTGCCAGCAGTTTATCCGGACAGGGACGTTATTCACCCCTCCACTTT.

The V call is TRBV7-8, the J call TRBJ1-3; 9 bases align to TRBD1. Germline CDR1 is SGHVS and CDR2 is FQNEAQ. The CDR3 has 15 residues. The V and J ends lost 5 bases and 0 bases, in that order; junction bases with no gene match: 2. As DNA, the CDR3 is TGTGCCAGCAGCCGGGGACAGGGCTCTGGAAACACCATATATTTT. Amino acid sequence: CASSRGQGSGNTIYF. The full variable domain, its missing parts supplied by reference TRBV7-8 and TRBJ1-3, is GAGVSQSPRYKVAKRGQDVALRCDPISGHVSLFWYQQALGQGPEFLTYFQNEAQLDKSGLPSDRFFAERPEGSVSTLKIQRTQQEDSAVYLCASSRGQGSGNTIYFGEGSWLTVV.

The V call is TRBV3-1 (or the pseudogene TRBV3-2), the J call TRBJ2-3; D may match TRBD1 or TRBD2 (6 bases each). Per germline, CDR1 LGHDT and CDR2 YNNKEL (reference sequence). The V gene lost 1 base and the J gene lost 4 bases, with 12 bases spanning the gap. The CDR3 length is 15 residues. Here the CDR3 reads CASSQVRGTSDTQYF. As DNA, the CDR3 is TGTGCCAGCAGCCAAGTCCGGGGGACATCAGATACGCAGTATTTT.